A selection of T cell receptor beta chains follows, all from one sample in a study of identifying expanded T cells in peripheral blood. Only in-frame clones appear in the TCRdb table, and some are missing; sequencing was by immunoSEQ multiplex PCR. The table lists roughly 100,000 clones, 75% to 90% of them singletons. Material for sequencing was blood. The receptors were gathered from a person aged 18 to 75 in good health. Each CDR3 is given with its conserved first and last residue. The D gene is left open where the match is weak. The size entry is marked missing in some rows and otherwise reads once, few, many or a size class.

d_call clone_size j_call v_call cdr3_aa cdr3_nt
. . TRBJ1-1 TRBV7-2 CASSPHQGNTEAFF TGTGCCAGCAGCCCGCACCAGGGGAACACTGAAGCTTTCTTT
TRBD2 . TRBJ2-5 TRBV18 CASSPAKRGVQETQYF TGTGCCAGCTCACCCGCAAAGCGGGGGGTCCAAGAGACCCAGTACTTC
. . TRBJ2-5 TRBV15 CATSRDGGPQETQYF TGTGCCACCAGCAGGGACGGCGGCCCACAAGAGACCCAGTACTTC
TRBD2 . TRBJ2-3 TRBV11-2 CASSATRGTGDTQYF TGTGCCAGCAGCGCCACGCGGGGGACGGGGGATACGCAGTATTTT
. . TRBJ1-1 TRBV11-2 CASSFWGGTEAFF TGTGCCAGCAGCTTCTGGGGAGGCACTGAAGCTTTCTTT
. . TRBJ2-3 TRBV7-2 CASSFQGGGTDTQYF TGTGCCAGCAGCTTCCAGGGTGGCGGCACAGATACGCAGTATTTT
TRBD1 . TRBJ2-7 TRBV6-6 CASSSATGGEQYF TGTGCCAGCAGTTCCGCGACAGGGGGCGAGCAGTACTTC
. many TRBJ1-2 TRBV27 CASSPRAESYGYTF TGTGCCAGCAGTCCCCGCGCGGAAAGCTATGGCTACACCTTC
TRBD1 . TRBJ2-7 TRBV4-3 CASSLIQGASYEQYF TGCGCCAGCAGCCTAATACAGGGGGCAAGTTACGAGCAGTACTTC
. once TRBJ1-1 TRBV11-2 CASVRAARWGEAFF TGTGCCAGTGTGAGGGCAGCCAGGTGGGGTGAAGCTTTCTTT
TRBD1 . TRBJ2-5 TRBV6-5 CASSLVPGQVEEQYF TGTGCCAGCAGCCTAGTCCCGGGACAGGTGGAAGAGCAGTACTTC
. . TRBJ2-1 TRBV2 CASSVGGANSYNEQFF TGTGCCAGCAGTGTTGGAGGGGCGAACTCCTACAATGAGCAGTTCTTC
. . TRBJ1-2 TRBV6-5 CASSYSGGRSYTF TGTGCCAGCAGTTACTCAGGGGGGCGTAGCTACACCTTC
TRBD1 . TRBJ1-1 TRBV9 CASSPRQGVGLNTEAFF TGTGCCAGCAGCCCTCGACAGGGGGTTGGTTTGAACACTGAAGCTTTCTTT
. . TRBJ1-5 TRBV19 CASSQTLSQPQHF TGTGCCAGTAGTCAAACTTTAAGTCAGCCCCAGCATTTT
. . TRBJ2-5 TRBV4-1 CASSQDPGKETQYF TGCGCCAGCAGCCAAGATCCAGGGAAAGAGACCCAGTACTTC